The sequence of this T cell receptor beta chain was determined in a study of blood T cell repertoires in COVID-19. Overall study: The United States, Italy and Spain provided the acute and convalescent COVID-19 samples. T cells, B-cell-depleted T cells, or PBMCs provided the cDNA or gDNA that served as material.

Per the authors' pipeline: Cell counts per sample came from amplifying reference gene primers. Method: immunoSEQ multiplex PCR; TCRdb's copy keeps in-frame clones and lacks some. V, J and clone size derive from that table, while D and trimming were established from the DNA sequence. The data contain 150,000 to 190,000 clones, 85% to 90% of them singletons. With 9 bases removed from V and 3 bases from J, the gap between germline ends came to 9 bases. The germline V gene has CDR1 LNHDA and CDR2 SQIVND (reference sequence). This CDR3 has 13 amino acids. This chain uses TRBV19 with TRBJ2-6; D gene uncertain. Sequencing was carried out using peripheral blood. The sequence was obtained from a woman in her thirties or forties with acute or convalescent COVID-19. CDR3 in DNA: TGTGCCAGCCGCCGAGGTGGGGCCAACGTCCTGACTTTC. Residues: CASRRGGANVLTF.